This passage covers 32 T cell receptor beta chains from one sample sequenced in a study of blood T cell repertoires in COVID-19. Data came from immunoSEQ multiplex PCR; TCRdb stores just in-frame clones and leaves some out. The table has 150,000 to 160,000 clones, 75% to 80% seen once. What was sequenced was peripheral blood. These receptor sequences come from a man older than 75 with acute or convalescent COVID-19.

J is TRBJ2-2 and V is TRBV19; 9 nucleotides agree with TRBD1. The CDR3 extends over 15 amino acids. Trimming removed 3 bases from V and 4 bases from J; junction bases left unmatched: 3. The germline CDR1 and CDR2 sequences are LNHDA and SQIVND (reference sequence). For the CDR3, the DNA is TGTGCCAGTAGTATGGGGACAGGGCGCACCGGGGAGCTGTTTTTT. Translating gives CASSMGTGRTGELFF.

Only a few counts were recorded for this clone. This CDR3 is CASSPPIAGLAGSYEQYF. Written as DNA, the CDR3 is TGTGCCAGCAGTCCCCCAATCGCGGGATTAGCGGGCTCCTACGAGCAGTACTTC. This chain joins TRBV6-6 and TRBJ2-7, with 7 bases lining up with TRBD2. Germline V gene lookup returns CDR1 MNHNY and CDR2 SVGAGI (reference sequence). This CDR3 is 18 amino acids long. V dropped 5 bases and J dropped 0; count of bases not matched to a gene: 16.

This clone was detected a few times. This rearrangement joins TRBV11-3 to TRBJ1-1, with 12 bases aligning to TRBD1. The trim removed 5 bases at V and 4 bases at J, leaving 5 bases unmatched. The CDR3 loop spans 15 amino acids. Looked up from germline, CDR1 is SGHNT and CDR2 is YENEEA. In DNA form, the CDR3 reads TGTGCCAGCAGCCGGGACAGGGGGCGCGGCACTGAAGCTTTCTTT. Its protein product is CASSRDRGRGTEAFF.

This sequence joins TRBV30 and TRBJ1-2, with 7 positions matching TRBD1. Per germline, CDR1 GTSNPN and CDR2 SVGIG (reference sequence). The CDR3 runs 14 residues. The junction had 13 bases not matched to a gene; V was cut back by 4 bases and J by 8 bases. CDR3 protein: CAWTHRGGLRGYTF. The CDR3 DNA reads as TGTGCCTGGACTCACAGGGGTGGGTTGAGAGGCTACACCTTC.

V and J are TRBV9 and TRBJ2-1, with no clear D. The CDR3 sequence is 14 residues long. Trimming pared 0 bases from V and 4 bases from J, leaving 8 bases between. The germline V gene encodes CDR1 SGDLS and CDR2 YYNGEE. CDR3 nucleotides: TGTGCCAGCAGCGTAGGATTAGATTACAATGAGCAGTTCTTC. This sequence encodes CASSVGLDYNEQFF.

This rearrangement joins TRBV3-1 (or the pseudogene TRBV3-2) to TRBJ2-2; 9 bases line up with TRBD2. The CDR3 has 16 amino acids. Per the germline V gene, CDR1 is LGHDT and CDR2 is YNNKEL (reference sequence). Losses at the gene ends were 1 base for V and 9 bases for J; bases not matched to a gene: 9. CDR3 sequence reads: CASSQVLAGGRRELFF. In nucleotides, the CDR3 is TGTGCCAGCAGCCAAGTCTTGGCGGGGGGGCGCCGGGAGCTGTTTTTT.

The CDR3 nucleotides are TGTGCCAGCTCACCACCGAGGTTTCAGAACACTGAAGCTTTCTTT. Translation: CASSPPRFQNTEAFF. V usage is TRBV18 and J usage is TRBJ1-1, with unresolved D. V lost 0 bases and J 1 base, leaving 9 bases between the germline ends. The CDR3 runs 15 residues. The germline V gene encodes CDR1 KGHSH and CDR2 LQKENI.

This sequence joins TRBV5-1 and TRBJ2-3; 9 nucleotides match TRBD2. This CDR3 comprises 15 residues. Germline trimming cut 1 base from V and 5 bases from J; bases unmatched to any gene: 5. CDR1 and CDR2 from the germline V gene are SGHRS and YFSETQ. The CDR3, as DNA: TGCGCCAGCAGCTTGCTAGCGGGGACCGGAGATACGCAGTATTTT. It codes for CASSLLAGTGDTQYF.

This clone came up a few times. The chain has TRBV15 and TRBJ1-4; D is undetermined. Germline loops: CDR1 LNHNV, CDR2 YYDKDF (reference sequence). CDR3 size: 14 residues. V lost 3 bases, J lost 4 bases, and 9 bases lay in between. The CDR3 region is CATSRTRNNEKLFF. The CDR3 DNA reads TGTGCCACCAGCAGGACAAGGAATAATGAAAAACTGTTTTTT.

The chain carries TRBV19 and TRBJ2-3; 12 bases align to TRBD2. Trimming at V came to 5 bases and at J to 4 bases, leaving 7 bases not matched to a gene. The germline V gene has CDR1 LNHDA and CDR2 SQIVND (reference sequence). This CDR3 contains 16 residues. Here the CDR3 reads CASSDPSGGGADTQYF. The CDR3 nucleotides are TGTGCCAGTAGTGATCCTAGCGGGGGGGGCGCAGATACGCAGTATTTT.

V and J are TRBV4-1 and TRBJ1-4; TRBD1 is a possible D gene (6 bases). The CDR3 runs to 14 residues. Per germline, CDR1 MGHRA and CDR2 YSYEKL. The ends were cut back, 4 bases at V and 8 bases at J, with 14 bases in the middle. CDR3 in DNA: TGCGCCAGCAGCCTACAGGACAGCCGCGAAAAACTGTTTTTT. Encoded protein: CASSLQDSREKLFF.

This chain links TRBV7-2 with TRBJ1-6, with D perhaps TRBD1 (6 bases). Trimming shortened V by 1 base and J by 2 bases, and 6 bases separated the two germline ends. Germline values: CDR1 SGHTA, CDR2 FQGNSA. The CDR3 loop spans 15 amino acids. The DNA of the CDR3 is TGTGCCAGCAGCTTAGACAGGGCCTATAATTCACCCCTCCACTTT. Its protein product is CASSLDRAYNSPLHF.

The chain carries TRBV5-1 and TRBJ1-1; D unclear. This CDR3 has 14 residues. The V end was cut by 7 bases, the J end by 0 bases, with 13 bases between. Looked up from germline, CDR1 is SGHRS and CDR2 is YFSETQ. The CDR3 DNA reads TGCGCCAGCCAGGAGGGAGGTTTGAACACTGAAGCTTTCTTT. It specifies CASQEGGLNTEAFF.

The V gene is TRBV6-1, the J gene TRBJ1-4, with TRBD1 identical over 10 bases. The ends lost 1 base at V and 8 bases at J; junction bases unmatched: 1. The CDR3 runs 14 residues. Germline lookup yields CDR1 MNHNS and CDR2 SASEGT. CDR3 amino acids: CASSEGTGGEKLFF. The CDR3, as DNA: TGTGCCAGCAGTGAAGGGACAGGGGGAGAAAAACTGTTTTTT.

The chain joins TRBV5-1 to TRBJ1-2; TRBD1 agrees at 9 bases. There are 17 residues in the CDR3. CDR1 SGHRS and CDR2 YFSETQ come from the germline V gene. After removal of 0 bases from V and 2 bases from J, the junction contained 8 bases not matched to a gene. The CDR3 spells CASSLGGTGFWNYGYTF. Here the CDR3 DNA reads TGCGCCAGCAGCTTGGGAGGGACAGGGTTTTGGAACTATGGCTACACCTTC.

The V and J genes are TRBV18 and TRBJ2-3; D remains ambiguous. CDR3 length equals 12 residues. Between the trimmed V and J ends, which lost 5 bases and 0 bases, there was a span of 3 bases. Germline values: CDR1 KGHSH, CDR2 LQKENI. CDR3 in amino acids: CASSASTDTQYF. The CDR3 nucleotides read TGTGCCAGCTCAGCGAGCACAGATACGCAGTATTTT.

The chain carries TRBV7-9 and TRBJ1-6; D remains ambiguous. The V and J ends lost 11 bases and 5 bases respectively, with 16 bases between them. There are 14 residues in the CDR3. Germline V gene data show CDR1 as SEHNR and CDR2 as FQNEAQ (reference sequence). CDR3 in amino acids: CAGRVSGDNSPLHF. The CDR3 DNA is TGTGCCGGACGCGTATCCGGGGATAATTCACCCCTCCACTTT. Complete variable domain (other parts from reference TRBV7-9 and TRBJ1-6): DTGVSQNPRHKITKRGQNVTFRCDPISEHNRLYWYRQTLGQGPEFLTYFQNEAQLEKSRLLSDRFSAERPKGSFSTLEIQRTEQGDSAMYLCAGRVSGDNSPLHFGNGTRLTVT.

The CDR3 region is CASSAADSYEQYV. The CDR3 DNA is TGTGCCAGCAGTGCGGCGGACAGCTACGAGCAGTACGTC. The rearrangement uses TRBV28 and TRBJ2-7; tentatively, D is TRBD1 (6 bases). The length of the CDR3 is 13 residues. Trimming left V 5 bases short and J 3 bases short, with 11 bases between. Germline assignment: CDR1 MDHEN and CDR2 SYDVKM.

This clone was seen just once. This chain connects TRBV3-1 (or the pseudogene TRBV3-2) to TRBJ2-5; perhaps TRBD1 as D (5 bases). From germline, CDR1 is LGHDT and CDR2 YNNKEL (reference sequence). This CDR3 is built from 13 residues. V dropped 4 bases and J dropped 5 bases, with 11 bases sitting between them. The CDR3 DNA is TGTGCCAGCAGCCCCTCAGGGCTGGAGACCCAGTACTTC. It translates to CASSPSGLETQYF.

The chain carries TRBV6-5 and TRBJ1-2; TRBD1 aligns across 9 bases. The CDR3 length is 13 residues. The germline CDR1 and CDR2 sequences are MNHEY and SVGAGI. The J segment lost 3 bases and the V segment lost 6 bases, leaving 2 bases of the junction unmatched. CDR3 nucleotide sequence: TGTGCCAGCAGACGGACAGGGGACTATGGCTACACCTTC. Protein: CASRRTGDYGYTF.

The chain recombines TRBV29-1 with TRBJ2-7; D perhaps matches TRBD1 (5 bases). Germline V gene data show CDR1 as SQVTM and CDR2 as ANQGSEA. CDR3 length: 11 residues. The germline V and J ends were trimmed by 7 bases and 3 bases, with 10 bases remaining between them. CDR3 nucleotide sequence: TGCAGCGCGACAGAAAACTACGAGCAGTACGTC. Its translation is CSATENYEQYV.

V gene TRBV12-3 or TRBV12-4 combines with J gene TRBJ1-2, with a tentative D call TRBD1 (6 bases). The CDR3 totals 12 residues. V dropped 6 bases and J dropped 5 bases, with 10 bases sitting between them. The CDR3 here is CASRTGLYGYTF. The CDR3 bases are TGTGCCAGCAGGACAGGACTTTATGGCTACACCTTC.

This clone appeared once. The rearrangement links TRBV2 to TRBJ2-3, with 10 bases matching TRBD2. Germline CDR1 and CDR2: SNHLY and FYNNEI. After removal of 4 bases from V and 4 bases from J, the junction contained 5 bases not matched to a gene. This CDR3 region has 15 residues. The CDR3 region is CASSGPAGGADTQYF. DNA of the CDR3: TGTGCCAGCAGTGGCCCAGCGGGAGGGGCAGATACGCAGTATTTT.

About this clone itself: The same CDR3 is also encoded by other DNA sequences in this sample. The V call is TRBV9, the J call TRBJ2-5, with 8 nucleotides matching TRBD2. The trim removed 0 bases at V and 2 bases at J, leaving 0 bases unmatched. Looked up from germline, CDR1 is SGDLS and CDR2 is YYNGEE. The CDR3 is 14 amino acids. In nucleotides, the CDR3 is TGTGCCAGCAGCGTAGCGGGGGGGCAAGAGACCCAGTACTTC. As protein: CASSVAGGQETQYF.

The V gene is TRBV6-5, the J gene TRBJ2-3, with TRBD2 identical over 7 bases. J gave up 4 bases and V 8 bases, and 12 bases lay outside the gene matches. Germline CDR1 reads MNHEY; CDR2 reads SVGAGI. This CDR3 comprises 15 residues. DNA for the CDR3: TGTGCCAGCCGACCCTTGGGAGGGTTCGCAGATACGCAGTATTTT. This gives the protein CASRPLGGFADTQYF.

This clone was seen a handful of times. The chain uses TRBV19 and TRBJ1-5; 10 bases are shared with TRBD1. Per the germline V gene, CDR1 is LNHDA and CDR2 is SQIVND (reference sequence). The CDR3 length is 15 residues. Trimming removed 7 bases from V and 2 bases from J; junction bases left unmatched: 5. As DNA, the CDR3 is TGTGCCAGTATTGACGGGACAGGGGGCAATCAGCCCCAGCATTTT. This sequence encodes CASIDGTGGNQPQHF.

The chain uses TRBV5-4 and TRBJ2-2, with TRBD1 matching over 8 bases. The CDR3 contains 13 residues. CDR1 is SGHNT and CDR2 is YYREEE in the germline V gene (reference sequence). The J segment lost 7 bases and the V segment lost 4 bases, leaving 3 bases of the junction unmatched. The CDR3 region has the DNA TGTGCCAGCAGCGGACAGGGAGACGGGGAGCTGTTTTTT. It encodes CASSGQGDGELFF.

This clone has just a few counts. This chain connects TRBV19 to TRBJ1-1, with 12 bases aligning to TRBD1. The CDR3 runs to 15 residues. Germline V gives CDR1 LNHDA, CDR2 SQIVND (reference sequence). Unmatched junction bases numbered 4, after V lost 3 bases and J lost 5 bases. The CDR3 region is CASSIGDRGLTEAFF. CDR3 in DNA: TGTGCCAGTAGTATTGGGGACAGGGGGCTTACTGAAGCTTTCTTT. The variable domain in full, with the rest retrieved from reference TRBV19 and TRBJ1-1, is DGGITQSPKYLFRKEGQNVTLSCEQNLNHDAMYWYRQDPGQGLRLIYYSQIVNDFQKGDIAEGYSVSREKKESFPLTVTSAQKNPTAFYLCASSIGDRGLTEAFFGQGTRLTVV.

The rearrangement links TRBV5-5 to TRBJ2-7; 9 positions agree with TRBD1. Germline V lookup: CDR1 SGHKS, CDR2 YYEKEE (reference sequence). J lost 2 bases, V lost 3 bases, and 6 bases had no gene match. The CDR3 is 15 residues long. The CDR3 here is CASSSSGTGPYEQYF. CDR3 bases: TGTGCCAGCAGCTCCAGTGGGACAGGGCCCTACGAGCAGTACTTC. The variable domain in full, completed from reference TRBV5-5 and TRBJ2-7, reads DAGVTQSPTHLIKTRGQQVTLRCSPISGHKSVSWYQQVLGQGPQFIFQYYEKEERGRGNFPDRFSARQFPNYSSELNVNALLLGDSALYLCASSSSGTGPYEQYFGPGTRLTVT.

This chain links TRBV29-1 with TRBJ1-5; D is possibly TRBD1 (5 bases). V was clipped by 4 bases and J by 5 bases, with 15 bases between them. Germline lookup yields CDR1 SQVTM and CDR2 ANQGSEA. The CDR3 runs to 14 residues. CDR3 amino acids: CSVVVQGGHQPQHF. The CDR3 coding sequence is TGCAGCGTTGTAGTTCAGGGAGGGCATCAGCCCCAGCATTTT.

This chain connects TRBV6-5 to TRBJ1-5; TRBD1 is a possible D gene (6 bases). This CDR3 is built from 15 residues. Germline-derived CDR1 and CDR2 are MNHEY and SVGAGI. CDR3 in DNA: TGTGCAGTAGGGGGGGCAGATCCTAGCAATCAGCCCCAGCATTTT. It codes for CAVGGADPSNQPQHF.

The CDR3 loop reads CSAIPGSANGYGYTF. DNA for the CDR3: TGCAGCGCCATACCGGGATCAGCTAATGGCTATGGCTACACCTTC. V gene TRBV29-1 combines with J gene TRBJ1-2; D is ambiguous. The CDR3 has 15 residues. Germline assignment: CDR1 SQVTM and CDR2 ANQGSEA. V gave up 7 bases and J gave up 4 bases, with 22 bases separating them.